The present TCR beta chain was sequenced within a study of blood T cell repertoires in COVID-19. Clones were read by immunoSEQ multiplex PCR, and TCRdb kept only the in-frame ones, dropping some. The sample has tens of thousands of clones, 80% to 90% seen once. Material for sequencing was peripheral blood. This TCR derives from a man aged 45 to 65 with acute or convalescent COVID-19.

CDR3 region: CASRLAYEQYF. The CDR3 DNA sequence: TGTGCCAGCAGGCTCGCGTACGAGCAGTACTTC. The rearrangement uses TRBV28 and TRBJ2-7; D gene ambiguous. This CDR3 has 11 amino acids. V lost 6 bases and J lost 4, with 7 bases in between. In germline, CDR1 is MDHEN, CDR2 SYDVKM.